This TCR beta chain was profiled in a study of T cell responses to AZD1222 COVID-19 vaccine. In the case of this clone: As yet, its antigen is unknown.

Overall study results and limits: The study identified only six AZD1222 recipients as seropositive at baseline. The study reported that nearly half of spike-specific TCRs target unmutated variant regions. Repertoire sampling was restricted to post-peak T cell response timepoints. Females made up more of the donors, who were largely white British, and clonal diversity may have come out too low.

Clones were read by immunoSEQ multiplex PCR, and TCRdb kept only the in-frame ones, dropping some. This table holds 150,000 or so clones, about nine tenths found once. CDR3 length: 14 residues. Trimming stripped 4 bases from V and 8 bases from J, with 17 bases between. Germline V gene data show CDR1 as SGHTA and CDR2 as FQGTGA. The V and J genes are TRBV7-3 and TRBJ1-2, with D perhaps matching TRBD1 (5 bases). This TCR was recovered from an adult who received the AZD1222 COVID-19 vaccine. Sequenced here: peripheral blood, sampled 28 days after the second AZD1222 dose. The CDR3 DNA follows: TGTGCCAGCAGCTGGGGCCTCGGGTATGGAGGCTACACCTTC. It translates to CASSWGLGYGGYTF.